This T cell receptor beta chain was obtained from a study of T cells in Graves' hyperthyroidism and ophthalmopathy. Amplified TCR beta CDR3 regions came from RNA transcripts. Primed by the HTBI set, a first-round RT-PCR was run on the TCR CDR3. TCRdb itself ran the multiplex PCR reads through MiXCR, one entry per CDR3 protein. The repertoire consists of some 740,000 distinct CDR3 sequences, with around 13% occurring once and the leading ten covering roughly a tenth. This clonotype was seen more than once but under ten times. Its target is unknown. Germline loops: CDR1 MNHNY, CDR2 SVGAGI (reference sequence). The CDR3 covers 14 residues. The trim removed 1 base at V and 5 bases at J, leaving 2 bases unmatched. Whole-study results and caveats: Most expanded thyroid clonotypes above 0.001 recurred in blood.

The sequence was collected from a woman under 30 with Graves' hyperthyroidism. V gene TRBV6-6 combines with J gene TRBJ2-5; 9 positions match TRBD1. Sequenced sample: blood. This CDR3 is CASSYFGTGETQYF. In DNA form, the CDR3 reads TGTGCCAGCAGTTACTTTGGGACAGGGGAGACCCAGTACTTC.